Listed below are T cell receptor beta chains from one sample, sequenced in a study of T cell changes during pregnancy in multiple sclerosis. Assay used: immunoSEQ multiplex PCR; TCRdb lists only in-frame clones, some missing. This table has roughly 86,000 clones, approximately 92% appearing once. The sample was peripheral blood, taken in the first trimester of pregnancy. All receptors come from a female donor with multiple sclerosis, enrolled in a pregnancy study. Each CDR3 is given without its conserved first and last residue. A row's size may be missing; if present it is once, few, many or a size class.

j_gene	v_gene	len	abundance	CDR3aa
TRBJ2-3	TRBV25-1	14	NA	ASSVQGARVTDTQY
TRBJ2-3	TRBV7-2	12	NA	ASSLDGRADTQY
TRBJ2-4	TRBV7-6	12	NA	ASSLEASRGIQY
TRBJ2-2	TRBV19	13	NA	ASIGDRDNTGELF
TRBJ2-7	TRBV28	9	NA	ASSFRDEQY
TRBJ2-2	TRBV9	15	NA	ASSPGDRVTNTGELF
TRBJ2-7	TRBV5-1	11	NA	ASSFGPTYEQY
TRBJ2-7	TRBV7-2	14	NA	ASSFTSSGSSYEQY
TRBJ2-2	TRBV28	14	NA	ASSLGDSPVAGELF
TRBJ1-4	TRBV4-3	13	once	ASSRRGFMNEKLF
TRBJ1-3	TRBV5-1	12	once	ASSSGESGNTIY
TRBJ1-4	TRBV28	11	NA	ASRRTGNEKLF
TRBJ2-1	TRBV18	15	once	ATGPLPPSGRTNEQF
TRBJ2-7	TRBV10-3	12	NA	AISTGQGSNEQY
TRBJ2-7	TRBV13	12	NA	ASSPREKPYEQY
TRBJ2-7	TRBV13	12	NA	ASSLGTGGQEQY
TRBJ2-3	TRBV29-1	15	NA	SVAEVIATRSTDTQY
TRBJ2-1	TRBV6-4	14	once	ASSVRTGVSYNEQF
TRBJ2-7	TRBV4-2	15	NA	ASSQDFSAGSSLEQY
TRBJ1-2	TRBV7-2	13	NA	ASSHAGTRRDGYT
TRBJ2-5	TRBV28	13	NA	ASSPGRGWSETQY
TRBJ2-7	TRBV21-1	12	NA	ARRTSGTSYEQY
TRBJ2-5	TRBV4-1	15	NA	ASSQGASGSFQETQY
TRBJ2-3	TRBV9	17	NA	ASSVGPGFSGRVADTQY
TRBJ2-7	TRBV6-5	13	NA	ASREHSTGLYEQY
TRBJ2-2	TRBV5-1	16	NA	ASSFGLAGALNTGELF
TRBJ2-2	TRBV18	12	NA	ASSSGSDTGELF
TRBJ2-7	TRBV5-1	12	NA	ASSPNPGPYEQY
TRBJ2-2	TRBV7-4	14	NA	ASSLGTEPNTGELF
TRBJ2-5	TRBV25-1	11	NA	ASSETGWETQY
TRBJ1-2	TRBV19	13	NA	ASSPGTGPSYGYT
TRBJ2-7	TRBV29-1	8	NA	SVSGVRQY
TRBJ2-7	TRBV5-4	13	NA	ASSLGGQAIYEQY
TRBJ1-5	TRBV5-4	12	NA	ASSLDRGNQPQH
TRBJ2-2	TRBV19	14	NA	ASSYRDRGRTGELF
TRBJ2-2	TRBV6-1	15	NA	ASSALAGGKGGGELF
TRBJ1-1	TRBV11-2	12	NA	ASSERQVGRSAF
TRBJ2-2	TRBV2	13	NA	ASRWGRMNTGELF
TRBJ2-7	TRBV7-6	12	NA	ASSSGLGLGEQY
TRBJ2-3	TRBV5-4	14	NA	ASSLATRFGTDTQY
TRBJ2-1	TRBV4-3	13	NA	ASSQEQGVGNEQF
TRBJ2-4	TRBV19	11	once	ASNGQGSNIQY
TRBJ1-5	TRBV30	12	once	AWSAAGLNQPQH
TRBJ1-2	TRBV29-1	9	once	SVAADYGYT
TRBJ2-1	TRBV19	12	NA	ASTTGLAYNEQF
TRBJ1-1	TRBV5-4	13	NA	ASSTEPHQNTEAF
TRBJ1-2	TRBV25-1	11	NA	ASSYRGNYGYT
TRBJ2-6	TRBV27	13	NA	ASSLTGVGANVLT
TRBJ1-3	TRBV4-2	17	NA	ASSQAPGRAFSSGNTIY
TRBJ2-3	TRBV11-3	13	NA	ASSLRPLAGDTQY
TRBJ2-7	TRBV19	12	NA	ASSIGWSSYEQY